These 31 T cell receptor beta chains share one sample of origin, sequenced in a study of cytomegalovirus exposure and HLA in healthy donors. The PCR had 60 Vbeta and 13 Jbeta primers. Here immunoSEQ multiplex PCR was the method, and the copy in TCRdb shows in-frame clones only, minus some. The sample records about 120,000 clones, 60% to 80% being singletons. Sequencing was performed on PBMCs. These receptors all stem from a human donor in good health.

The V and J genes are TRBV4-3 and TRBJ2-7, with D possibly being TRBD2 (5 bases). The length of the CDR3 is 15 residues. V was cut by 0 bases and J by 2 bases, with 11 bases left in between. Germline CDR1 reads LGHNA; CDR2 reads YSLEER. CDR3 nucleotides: TGCGCCAGCAGCCAAGATTCGCTAGCCGCCTACGAGCAGTACTTC. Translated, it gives CASSQDSLAAYEQYF.

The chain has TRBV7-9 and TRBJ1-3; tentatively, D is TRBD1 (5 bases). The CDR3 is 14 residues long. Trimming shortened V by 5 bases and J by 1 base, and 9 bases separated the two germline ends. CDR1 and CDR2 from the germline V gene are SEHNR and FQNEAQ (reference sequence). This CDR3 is CASSRGRSGNTIYF. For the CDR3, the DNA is TGTGCCAGCAGCAGGGGCAGATCTGGAAACACCATATATTTT.

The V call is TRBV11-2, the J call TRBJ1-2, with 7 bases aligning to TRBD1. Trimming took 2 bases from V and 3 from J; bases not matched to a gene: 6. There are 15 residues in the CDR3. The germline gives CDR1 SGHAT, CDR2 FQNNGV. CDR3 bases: TGTGCCAGCAGCTTATCGGCAGGGGGGCACTATGGCTACACCTTC. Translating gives CASSLSAGGHYGYTF. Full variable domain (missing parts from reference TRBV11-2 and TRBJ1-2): EAGVAQSPRYKIIEKRQSVAFWCNPISGHATLYWYQQILGQGPKLLIQFQNNGVVDDSQLPKDRFSAERLKGVDSTLKIQPAKLEDSAVYLCASSLSAGGHYGYTFGSGTRLTVV.

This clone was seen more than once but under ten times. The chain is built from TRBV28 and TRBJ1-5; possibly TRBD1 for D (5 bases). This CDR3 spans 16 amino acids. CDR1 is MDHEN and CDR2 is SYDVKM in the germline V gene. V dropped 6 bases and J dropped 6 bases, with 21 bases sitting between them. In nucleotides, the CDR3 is TGTGCCAGCAGACTTGGGGCCGGTCGACCCCTTCAGCCCCAGCATTTT. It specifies CASRLGAGRPLQPQHF.

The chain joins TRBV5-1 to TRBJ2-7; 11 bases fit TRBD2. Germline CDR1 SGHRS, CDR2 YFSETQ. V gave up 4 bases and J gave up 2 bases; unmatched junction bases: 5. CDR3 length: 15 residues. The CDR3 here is CASSLGTSGPYEQYF. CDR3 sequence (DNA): TGCGCCAGCAGCCTGGGGACTAGCGGACCCTACGAGCAGTACTTC.

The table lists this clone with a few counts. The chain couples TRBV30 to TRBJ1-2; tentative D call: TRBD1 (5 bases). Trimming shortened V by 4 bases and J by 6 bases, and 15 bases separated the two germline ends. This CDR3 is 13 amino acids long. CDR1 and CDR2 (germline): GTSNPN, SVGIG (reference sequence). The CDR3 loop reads CAWTFPGLDGYTF. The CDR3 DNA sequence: TGTGCCTGGACTTTTCCAGGGTTGGATGGCTACACCTTC.

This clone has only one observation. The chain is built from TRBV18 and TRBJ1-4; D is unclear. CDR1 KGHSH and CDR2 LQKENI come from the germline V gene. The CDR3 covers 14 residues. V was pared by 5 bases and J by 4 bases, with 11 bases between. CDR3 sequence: CASSMGPFNEKLFF. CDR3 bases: TGTGCCAGCTCAATGGGCCCCTTTAATGAAAAACTGTTTTTT.

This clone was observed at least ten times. The CDR3, as DNA: TGTGCCAGCAGTTTCGGACTGATGAACACTGAAGCTTTCTTT. Encoded protein: CASSFGLMNTEAFF. The V call is TRBV6-5, the J call TRBJ1-1; D unresolved. The germline V and J ends were trimmed by 4 bases and 0 bases, with 9 bases remaining between them. The CDR3 sequence is 14 residues long. Germline V gene sequence: CDR1 MNHEY, CDR2 SVGAGI.

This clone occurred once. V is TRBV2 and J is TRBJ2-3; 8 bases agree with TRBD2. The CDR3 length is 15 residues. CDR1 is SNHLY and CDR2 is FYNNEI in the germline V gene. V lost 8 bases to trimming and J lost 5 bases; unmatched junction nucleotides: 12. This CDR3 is CASPREGRFGDTQYF. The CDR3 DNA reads TGTGCCAGCCCCCGGGAGGGCCGGTTTGGAGATACGCAGTATTTT.

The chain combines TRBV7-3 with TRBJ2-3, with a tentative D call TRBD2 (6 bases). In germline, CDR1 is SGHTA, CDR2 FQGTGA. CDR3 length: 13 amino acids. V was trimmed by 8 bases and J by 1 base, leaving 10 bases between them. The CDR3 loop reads CASGPGGTDTQYF. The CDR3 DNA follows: TGTGCCAGCGGGCCGGGGGGCACAGATACGCAGTATTTT.

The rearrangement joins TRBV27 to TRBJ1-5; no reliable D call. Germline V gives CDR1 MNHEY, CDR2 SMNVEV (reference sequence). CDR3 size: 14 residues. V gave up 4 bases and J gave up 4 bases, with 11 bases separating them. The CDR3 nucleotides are TGTGCCAGCAGTTCTAGGACGGGGAATCAGCCCCAGCATTTT. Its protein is CASSSRTGNQPQHF.

The DNA for the CDR3 is TGTGCCAGCAGCCAAGGGTCAGCTAGCGGGCGAACCGGGGAGCTGTTTTTT. Its protein product is CASSQGSASGRTGELFF. The chain recombines TRBV7-2 with TRBJ2-2; 8 bases align to TRBD2. V lost 5 bases to trimming and J lost 5 bases; unmatched junction nucleotides: 13. The CDR3 is 17 amino acids. Germline-derived CDR1 and CDR2 are SGHTA and FQGNSA. The complete variable domain, with remaining parts taken from reference TRBV7-2 and TRBJ2-2, reads GAGVSQSPSNKVTEKGKDVELRCDPISGHTALYWYRQSLGQGLEFLIYFQGNSAPDKSGLPSDRFSAERTGGSVSTLTIQRTQQEDSAVYLCASSQGSASGRTGELFFGEGSRLTVL.

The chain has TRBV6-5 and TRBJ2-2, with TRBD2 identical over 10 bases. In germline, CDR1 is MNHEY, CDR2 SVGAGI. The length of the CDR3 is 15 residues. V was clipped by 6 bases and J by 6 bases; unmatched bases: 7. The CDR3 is CASSRAGGPPGELFF. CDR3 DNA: TGTGCCAGCAGCAGAGCGGGAGGGCCACCCGGGGAGCTGTTTTTT.

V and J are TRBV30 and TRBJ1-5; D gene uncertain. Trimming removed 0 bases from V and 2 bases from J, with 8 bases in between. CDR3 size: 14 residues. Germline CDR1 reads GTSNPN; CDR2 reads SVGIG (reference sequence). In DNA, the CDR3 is TGTGCCTGGAGTGTAGGGAGAGGCAATCAGCCCCAGCATTTT. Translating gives CAWSVGRGNQPQHF.

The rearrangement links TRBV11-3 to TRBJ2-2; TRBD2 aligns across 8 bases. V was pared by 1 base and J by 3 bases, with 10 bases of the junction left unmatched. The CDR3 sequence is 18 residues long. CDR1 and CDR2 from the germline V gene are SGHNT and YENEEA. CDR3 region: CASSLGGGRSLDTGELFF. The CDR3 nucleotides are TGTGCCAGCAGCTTAGGGGGCGGGAGGTCCCTGGACACCGGGGAGCTGTTTTTT.

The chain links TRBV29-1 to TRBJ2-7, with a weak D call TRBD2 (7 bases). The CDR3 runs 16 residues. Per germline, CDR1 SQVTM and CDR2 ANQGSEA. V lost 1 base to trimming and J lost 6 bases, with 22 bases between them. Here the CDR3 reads CSVEGALGRGGREQYF. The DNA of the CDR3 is TGCAGCGTTGAAGGAGCGTTGGGAAGGGGGGGACGCGAGCAGTACTTC.

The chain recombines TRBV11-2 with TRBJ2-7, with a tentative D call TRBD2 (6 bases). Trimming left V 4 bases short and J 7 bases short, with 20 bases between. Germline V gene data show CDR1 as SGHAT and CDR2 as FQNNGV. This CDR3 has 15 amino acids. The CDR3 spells CASSWETRPQGEQYF. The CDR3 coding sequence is TGTGCCAGCAGCTGGGAGACTAGGCCCCAAGGGGAGCAGTACTTC.

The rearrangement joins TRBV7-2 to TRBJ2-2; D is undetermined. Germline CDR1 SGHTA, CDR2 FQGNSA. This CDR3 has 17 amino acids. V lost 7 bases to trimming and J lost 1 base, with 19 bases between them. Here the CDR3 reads CASTPTVTTGNTGELFF. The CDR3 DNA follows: TGTGCCAGCACTCCTACCGTTACGACGGGGAACACCGGGGAGCTGTTTTTT.

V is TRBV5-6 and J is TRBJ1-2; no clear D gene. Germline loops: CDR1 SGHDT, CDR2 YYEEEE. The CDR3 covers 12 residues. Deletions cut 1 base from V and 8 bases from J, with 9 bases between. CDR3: CASSLSAGGYTF. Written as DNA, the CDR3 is TGTGCCAGCAGCTTGTCCGCGGGAGGCTACACCTTC.

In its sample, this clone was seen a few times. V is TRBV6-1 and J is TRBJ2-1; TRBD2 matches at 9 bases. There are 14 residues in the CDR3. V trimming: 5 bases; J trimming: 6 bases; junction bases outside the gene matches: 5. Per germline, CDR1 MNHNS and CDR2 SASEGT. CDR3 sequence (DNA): TGTGCCAGCAGTCAGCGGGAGGCCCCCAATGAGCAGTTCTTC. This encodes CASSQREAPNEQFF.

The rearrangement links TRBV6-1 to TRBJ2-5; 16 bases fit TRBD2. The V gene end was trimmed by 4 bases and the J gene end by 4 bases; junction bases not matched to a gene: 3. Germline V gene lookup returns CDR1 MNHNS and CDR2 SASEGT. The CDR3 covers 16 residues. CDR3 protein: CASSVGLAGGPETQYF. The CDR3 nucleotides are TGTGCCAGCAGTGTGGGACTAGCGGGGGGGCCAGAGACCCAGTACTTC.

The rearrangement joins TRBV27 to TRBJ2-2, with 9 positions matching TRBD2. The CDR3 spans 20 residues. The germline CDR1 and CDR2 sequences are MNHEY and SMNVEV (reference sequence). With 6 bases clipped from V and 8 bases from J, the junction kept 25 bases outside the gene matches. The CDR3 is CASSSRVLHPGGGASGELFF. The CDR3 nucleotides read TGTGCCAGCAGCTCAAGGGTCCTCCACCCCGGCGGGGGGGCGAGTGGGGAGCTGTTTTTT.

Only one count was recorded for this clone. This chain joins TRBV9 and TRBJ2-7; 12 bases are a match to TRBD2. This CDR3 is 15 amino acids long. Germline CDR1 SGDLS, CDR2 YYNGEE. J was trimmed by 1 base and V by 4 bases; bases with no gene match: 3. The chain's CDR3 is CASSSGTSGSYEQYF. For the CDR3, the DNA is TGTGCCAGCAGCTCAGGGACTAGCGGGTCCTACGAGCAGTACTTC. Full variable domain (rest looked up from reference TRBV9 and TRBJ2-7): DSGVTQTPKHLITATGQRVTLRCSPRSGDLSVYWYQQSLDQGLQFLIQYYNGEERAKGNILERFSAQQFPDLHSELNLSSLELGDSALYFCASSSGTSGSYEQYFGPGTRLTVT.

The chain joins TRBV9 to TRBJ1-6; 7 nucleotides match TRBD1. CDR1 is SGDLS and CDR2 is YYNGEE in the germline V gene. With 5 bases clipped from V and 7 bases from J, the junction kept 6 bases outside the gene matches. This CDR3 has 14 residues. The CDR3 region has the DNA TGTGCCAGCAGGGACGGGACAGCAAATTCACCCCTCCACTTT. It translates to CASRDGTANSPLHF.

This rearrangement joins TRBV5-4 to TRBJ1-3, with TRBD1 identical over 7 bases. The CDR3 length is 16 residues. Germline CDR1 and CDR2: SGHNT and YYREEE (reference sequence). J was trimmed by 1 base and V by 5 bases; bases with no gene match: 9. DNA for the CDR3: TGTGCCAGCAGTTCTACAGGGGCTAATTCTGGAAACACCATATATTTT. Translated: CASSSTGANSGNTIYF.

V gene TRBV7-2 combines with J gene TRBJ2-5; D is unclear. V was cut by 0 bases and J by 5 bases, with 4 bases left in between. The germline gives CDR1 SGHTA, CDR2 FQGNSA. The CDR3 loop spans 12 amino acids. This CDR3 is CASSLARETQYF. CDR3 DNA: TGTGCCAGCAGCTTAGCGCGGGAGACCCAGTACTTC.

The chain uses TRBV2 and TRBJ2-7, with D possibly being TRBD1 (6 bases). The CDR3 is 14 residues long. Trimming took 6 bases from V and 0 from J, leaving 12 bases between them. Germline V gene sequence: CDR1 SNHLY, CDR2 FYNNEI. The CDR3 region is CASRMTGSSYEQYF. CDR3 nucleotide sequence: TGTGCCAGCAGGATGACAGGATCCTCCTACGAGCAGTACTTC.

CDR3 loop: CASSYGGSGLDNEQFF. The CDR3, as DNA: TGTGCCAGCAGTTATGGTGGGAGCGGACTGGACAATGAGCAGTTCTTC. The V gene is TRBV6-6, the J gene TRBJ2-1; D possibly corresponds to TRBD2 (5 bases). Germline V lookup: CDR1 MNHNY, CDR2 SVGAGI (reference sequence). The germline V and J ends were trimmed by 3 bases and 5 bases, with 17 bases remaining between them. This CDR3 spans 16 amino acids.

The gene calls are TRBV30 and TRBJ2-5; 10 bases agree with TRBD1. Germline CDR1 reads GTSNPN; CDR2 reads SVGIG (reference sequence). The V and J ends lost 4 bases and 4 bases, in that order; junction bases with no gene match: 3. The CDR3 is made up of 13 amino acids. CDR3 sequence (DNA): TGTGCCTGGAATGACAGGGGGCCAGAGACCCAGTACTTC. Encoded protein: CAWNDRGPETQYF. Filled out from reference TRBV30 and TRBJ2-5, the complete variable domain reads SQTIHQWPATLVQPVGSPLSLECTVEGTSNPNLYWYRQAAGRGLQLLFYSVGIGQISSEVPQNLSASRPQDRQFILSSKKLLLSDSGFYLCAWNDRGPETQYFGPGTRLLVL.

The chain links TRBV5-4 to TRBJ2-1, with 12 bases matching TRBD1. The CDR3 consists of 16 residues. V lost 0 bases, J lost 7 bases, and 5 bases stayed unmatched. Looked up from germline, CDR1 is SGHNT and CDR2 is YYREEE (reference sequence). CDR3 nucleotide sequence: TGTGCCAGCAGCTTGGACGGGACAGGGGGCACGAATGAGCAGTTCTTC. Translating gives CASSLDGTGGTNEQFF.

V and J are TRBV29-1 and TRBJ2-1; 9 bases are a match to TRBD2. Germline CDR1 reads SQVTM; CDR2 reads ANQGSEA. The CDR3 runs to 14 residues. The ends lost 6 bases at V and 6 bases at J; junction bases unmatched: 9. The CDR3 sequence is CSVVSGGIGNEQFF. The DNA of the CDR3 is TGCAGCGTGGTTAGCGGGGGTATCGGCAATGAGCAGTTCTTC.